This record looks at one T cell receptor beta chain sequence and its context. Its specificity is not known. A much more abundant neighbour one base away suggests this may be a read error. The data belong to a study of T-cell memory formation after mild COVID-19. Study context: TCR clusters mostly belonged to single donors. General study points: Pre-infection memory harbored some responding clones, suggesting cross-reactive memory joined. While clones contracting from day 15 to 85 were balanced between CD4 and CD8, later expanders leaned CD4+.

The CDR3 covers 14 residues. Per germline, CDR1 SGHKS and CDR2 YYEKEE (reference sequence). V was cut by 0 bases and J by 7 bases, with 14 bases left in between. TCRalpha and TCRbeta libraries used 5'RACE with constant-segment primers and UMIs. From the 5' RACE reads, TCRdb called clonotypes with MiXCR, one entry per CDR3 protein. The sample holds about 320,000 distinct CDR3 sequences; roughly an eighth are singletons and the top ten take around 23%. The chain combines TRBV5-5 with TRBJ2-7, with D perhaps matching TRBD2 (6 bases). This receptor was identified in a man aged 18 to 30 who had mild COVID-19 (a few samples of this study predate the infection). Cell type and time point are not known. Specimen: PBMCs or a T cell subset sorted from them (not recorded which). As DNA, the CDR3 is TGTGCCAGCAGCTTGGACCCGACTAGTAAAGAGCAGTACTTC. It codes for CASSLDPTSKEQYF. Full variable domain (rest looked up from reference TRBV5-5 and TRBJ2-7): DAGVTQSPTHLIKTRGQQVTLRCSPISGHKSVSWYQQVLGQGPQFIFQYYEKEERGRGNFPDRFSARQFPNYSSELNVNALLLGDSALYLCASSLDPTSKEQYFGPGTRLTVT.